Only one count was recorded for the clone carrying this TCR beta chain. Its specificity is unknown. This entry comes from a study of beta chain features in type 1 diabetes. V was pared by 2 bases and J by 4 bases, with 7 bases of the junction left unmatched. The germline V gene has CDR1 MNHNY and CDR2 SVGAGI (reference sequence). The CDR3 consists of 15 residues. Expressed TCRB transcripts were sequenced after all isolated RNA was converted to cDNA. Repertoires were generated with immunoSEQ multiplex PCR, while TCRdb's copy carries only in-frame clones and drops some. The table shows some 640,000 clones, with more than 13% occurring only once. Study-level points and caveats: When Type 1 diabetes patients were examined, their TCRB CDR3s proved moderately but significantly shorter in all four CD4+ subsets.

The clonotype was recovered from a man younger than 35 with type 1 diabetes. Sample: naive CD4+ T cells from blood. The V gene is TRBV6-6, the J gene TRBJ1-1, with 7 bases fitting TRBD1. CDR3 sequence (DNA): TGTGCCAGCAGTTACCCTGACAGGGCCCCCACTGAAGCTTTCTTT. Translation gives CASSYPDRAPTEAFF.